This T cell receptor (beta chain) was recovered during a study of blood T cell repertoires in COVID-19. Study background: Both acute and convalescent COVID-19 samples were obtained from the United States, Italy and Spain. PBMCs, B-cell-depleted T cells, or T cells provided the cDNA or gDNA that made up the material.

This CDR3 has 13 amino acids. Per germline, CDR1 MNHEY and CDR2 SVGAGI. V gave up 5 bases and J gave up 2 bases, with 10 bases separating them. In the authors' methods: Reference gene primer amplification gave nucleated cell count estimates. TCRdb's copy holds only in-frame clones and misses some; the assay was immunoSEQ multiplex PCR. Clone size and the V and J calls come from that table; the DNA yielded D and trimming. Among 69,000 or so clones listed, 90% were seen once. This sequence originates from a man in his fifties or sixties with acute or convalescent COVID-19. The rearrangement uses TRBV6-5 and TRBJ2-7, with D possibly TRBD1 on 6 matching bases. The source material was peripheral blood. CDR3 in DNA: TGTGCCAGCAGTAAGGGACAAACCTACGAGCAGTACTTC. As protein: CASSKGQTYEQYF.